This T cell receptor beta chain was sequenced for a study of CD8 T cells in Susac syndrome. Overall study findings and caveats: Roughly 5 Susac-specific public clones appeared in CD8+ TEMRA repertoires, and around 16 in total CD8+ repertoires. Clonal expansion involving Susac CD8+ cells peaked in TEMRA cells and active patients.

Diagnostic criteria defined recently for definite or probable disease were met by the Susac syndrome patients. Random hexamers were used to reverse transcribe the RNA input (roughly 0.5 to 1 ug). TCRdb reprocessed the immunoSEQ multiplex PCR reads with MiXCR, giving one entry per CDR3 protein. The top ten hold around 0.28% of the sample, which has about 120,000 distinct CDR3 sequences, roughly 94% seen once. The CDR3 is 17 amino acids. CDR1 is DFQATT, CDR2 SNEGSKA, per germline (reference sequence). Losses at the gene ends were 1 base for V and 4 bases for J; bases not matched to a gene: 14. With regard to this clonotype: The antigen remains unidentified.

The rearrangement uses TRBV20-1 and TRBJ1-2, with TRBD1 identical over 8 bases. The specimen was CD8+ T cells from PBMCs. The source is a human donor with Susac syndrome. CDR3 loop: CSARGRPTGVRSYGYTF. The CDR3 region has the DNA TGCAGTGCTAGAGGTCGCCCGACAGGGGTACGCAGCTATGGCTACACCTTC.